This is a list of T cell receptor beta chains from one sample in a study of graft-versus-host responses after intestinal transplantation. Using immunoSEQ multiplex PCR, the repertoire was profiled, and TCRdb retains in-frame clones only, with some absent. This sample has 96,000 or so clones, with roughly 92% found just once. Antigen specificity for these receptors is unknown. The sample here was unstimulated CD4+ T cells sorted from spleen or lymph node cells, taken before intestinal transplant. The receptors were gathered from a human donor who received an intestinal transplant. Each CDR3 is given with its conserved first and last residue. The order of the fields is D gene, clone size, J gene, V gene, CDR3 DNA, CDR3 protein. The D gene is left open where the match is weak. A row's size may be missing; if present it is once, few, many or a size class.

d_call: TRBD1; clone_size: .; j_call: TRBJ1-2; v_call: TRBV27; cdr3_nt: TGTGCCAGCAGTCCACGACAGGGAAGCTATGGCTACACCTTC; cdr3_aa: CASSPRQGSYGYTF
d_call: TRBD1; clone_size: .; j_call: TRBJ2-4; v_call: TRBV19; cdr3_nt: TGTGCCAGCACCCCCCCGGACAGGTGGGGATGGGGCATTCAGTACTTC; cdr3_aa: CASTPPDRWGWGIQYF
d_call: .; clone_size: .; j_call: TRBJ2-5; v_call: TRBV30; cdr3_nt: TGTGCCTGGAGTGTACGGGGGGCTCTCCAAGAGACCCAGTACTTC; cdr3_aa: CAWSVRGALQETQYF
d_call: TRBD1; clone_size: .; j_call: TRBJ2-3; v_call: TRBV19; cdr3_nt: TGTGCCAGTAGCACCGGGACAGGGGTCACAGATACGCAGTATTTT; cdr3_aa: CASSTGTGVTDTQYF
d_call: .; clone_size: .; j_call: TRBJ1-2; v_call: TRBV18; cdr3_nt: TGTGCCAGCTCACCATCTGGCACAGGGAGAGGCTACACCTTC; cdr3_aa: CASSPSGTGRGYTF
d_call: .; clone_size: .; j_call: TRBJ2-5; v_call: TRBV9; cdr3_nt: TGTGCCAGCAGCGCACGACCTCACGCGACAGGCTCTAACCAAGAGACCCAGTACTTC; cdr3_aa: CASSARPHATGSNQETQYF
d_call: TRBD1; clone_size: .; j_call: TRBJ2-7; v_call: TRBV27; cdr3_nt: TGTGCCAGCAGTTACCGCCGACAGGGCGACGAGCAGTACTTC; cdr3_aa: CASSYRRQGDEQYF
d_call: .; clone_size: .; j_call: TRBJ1-5; v_call: TRBV9; cdr3_nt: TGTGCCAGCAGCCTCGACGGGAATCAGCCCCAGCATTTT; cdr3_aa: CASSLDGNQPQHF
d_call: TRBD1; clone_size: once; j_call: TRBJ1-2; v_call: TRBV5-4; cdr3_nt: TGTGCCAGCAGCCCACGGACAGGGGATGGCTACACCTTC; cdr3_aa: CASSPRTGDGYTF
d_call: .; clone_size: once; j_call: TRBJ2-1; v_call: TRBV9; cdr3_nt: TGTGCCAGCAGCTCCAGGACTCCCACGGTTGAGCAGTTCTTC; cdr3_aa: CASSSRTPTVEQFF
d_call: .; clone_size: few; j_call: TRBJ1-3; v_call: TRBV4-1; cdr3_nt: TGCGCCAGCAGCCCCGGGCGGGTCTCTGGAAACACCATATATTTT; cdr3_aa: CASSPGRVSGNTIYF
d_call: TRBD1; clone_size: .; j_call: TRBJ1-4; v_call: TRBV5-1; cdr3_nt: TGCGCCAGCACCAAGGGTGGGGGACAGCTGAATGAAAAACTGTTTTTT; cdr3_aa: CASTKGGGQLNEKLFF
d_call: .; clone_size: .; j_call: TRBJ1-5; v_call: TRBV19; cdr3_nt: TGTGCCAGTAGTTCCCTCGCCAGGGGCCAGCCCCAGCATTTT; cdr3_aa: CASSSLARGQPQHF
d_call: TRBD1; clone_size: .; j_call: TRBJ1-2; v_call: TRBV11-3; cdr3_nt: TGTGCCAGCAGCTTGGGACAGGGCTATGGCTACACCTTC; cdr3_aa: CASSLGQGYGYTF
d_call: .; clone_size: few; j_call: TRBJ1-3; v_call: TRBV7-9; cdr3_nt: TGTGCCGTAAGGGCAGGGGTGACTGGAAACACCATATATTTT; cdr3_aa: CAVRAGVTGNTIYF
d_call: TRBD1; clone_size: .; j_call: TRBJ2-4; v_call: TRBV29-1; cdr3_nt: TGCAGCGTTGTCTCCGGACAGGGTATCGGCATTCAGTACTTC; cdr3_aa: CSVVSGQGIGIQYF
d_call: .; clone_size: .; j_call: TRBJ2-1; v_call: TRBV28; cdr3_nt: TGTGCCAGCAGTTTAGTGGAGAATGAGCAGTTCTTC; cdr3_aa: CASSLVENEQFF
d_call: .; clone_size: .; j_call: TRBJ2-1; v_call: TRBV28; cdr3_nt: TGTGCCAGCAGTCCCACAGGGTCCCCATACAATGAGCAGTTCTTC; cdr3_aa: CASSPTGSPYNEQFF
d_call: .; clone_size: .; j_call: TRBJ2-1; v_call: TRBV28; cdr3_nt: TGTGCCAGCTTCGAGTCAGGCAATGAGCAGTTCTTC; cdr3_aa: CASFESGNEQFF
d_call: TRBD1; clone_size: .; j_call: TRBJ1-5; v_call: TRBV30; cdr3_nt: TGTGCCTGGAGTGTACAGGGGAGTAGCAATCAGCCCCAGCATTTT; cdr3_aa: CAWSVQGSSNQPQHF
d_call: .; clone_size: once; j_call: TRBJ2-7; v_call: TRBV7-9; cdr3_nt: TGTGCCAGCAGCTTCGACGTAAGACACCCTGCCGAGCAGTACTTC; cdr3_aa: CASSFDVRHPAEQYF
d_call: TRBD2; clone_size: .; j_call: TRBJ2-1; v_call: TRBV27; cdr3_nt: TGTGCCAGCATGCGGAGCTTGGGACTAGCGGGAGAGTTGGACTCCTACAATGAGCAGTTCTTC; cdr3_aa: CASMRSLGLAGELDSYNEQFF
d_call: .; clone_size: .; j_call: TRBJ1-1; v_call: TRBV10-3; cdr3_nt: TGTGCCATCAGTGAGTCTTGGGCAGTGAACACTGAAGCTTTCTTT; cdr3_aa: CAISESWAVNTEAFF
d_call: .; clone_size: few; j_call: TRBJ1-1; v_call: TRBV5-1; cdr3_nt: TGCGCCAGCAGTCAGCCCGACAGGTTGAACACTGAAGCTTTCTTT; cdr3_aa: CASSQPDRLNTEAFF
d_call: .; clone_size: once; j_call: TRBJ1-1; v_call: TRBV28; cdr3_nt: TGTGCCAGCATACCGCACTCGGGGGGGAACACTGAAGCTTTCTTT; cdr3_aa: CASIPHSGGNTEAFF
d_call: .; clone_size: .; j_call: TRBJ2-1; v_call: TRBV5-1; cdr3_nt: TGCGCCAGCAGCCCCGCCCGGACGGGAAACAATGAGCAGTTCTTC; cdr3_aa: CASSPARTGNNEQFF
d_call: TRBD1; clone_size: .; j_call: TRBJ2-1; v_call: TRBV6-5; cdr3_nt: TGTGCCAGCAGGAGGACAGGGGGCTCCTACAATGAGCAGTTCTTC; cdr3_aa: CASRRTGGSYNEQFF
d_call: TRBD2; clone_size: .; j_call: TRBJ2-3; v_call: TRBV5-1; cdr3_nt: TGCGCCAGCAGCTTGGTGGGTAGCGGGAACACAGATACGCAGTATTTT; cdr3_aa: CASSLVGSGNTDTQYF
d_call: TRBD1; clone_size: .; j_call: TRBJ2-1; v_call: TRBV7-9; cdr3_nt: TGTGCCAGCAGCTTAATCGGGACAGGGGGGGCCTACAATGAGCAGTTCTTC; cdr3_aa: CASSLIGTGGAYNEQFF
d_call: .; clone_size: .; j_call: TRBJ2-1; v_call: TRBV10-1; cdr3_nt: TGCGCCAGCAGTGATGGAGGGAGCTCCTACAATGAGCAGTTCTTC; cdr3_aa: CASSDGGSSYNEQFF
d_call: TRBD2; clone_size: .; j_call: TRBJ2-1; v_call: TRBV6-1; cdr3_nt: TGTGCCAGCCAGCGGGAGGTCTACAATGAGCAGTTCTTC; cdr3_aa: CASQREVYNEQFF
d_call: TRBD2; clone_size: .; j_call: TRBJ2-5; v_call: TRBV11-2; cdr3_nt: TGTGCCAGCAGCCCCGCTACTAGCGGAGGGGAGACCCAGTACTTC; cdr3_aa: CASSPATSGGETQYF
d_call: TRBD2; clone_size: .; j_call: TRBJ2-1; v_call: TRBV2; cdr3_nt: TGTGCCAGCAGACCGGGACTAGCGGGTAATGAGCAGTTCTTC; cdr3_aa: CASRPGLAGNEQFF
d_call: TRBD1; clone_size: .; j_call: TRBJ1-1; v_call: TRBV5-7; cdr3_nt: TGTGCCAGCAGCTGGAGGGGACAGAGAACCAGGAACACTGAAGCTTTCTTT; cdr3_aa: CASSWRGQRTRNTEAFF
d_call: TRBD2; clone_size: .; j_call: TRBJ2-1; v_call: TRBV5-1; cdr3_nt: TGCGCCAGCACCCTTGCGGGACTAGAGAATGAGCAGTTCTTC; cdr3_aa: CASTLAGLENEQFF
d_call: .; clone_size: .; j_call: TRBJ1-1; v_call: TRBV5-4; cdr3_nt: TGTGCCAGCAGCCGGCCGGGAGACACTGAAGCTTTCTTT; cdr3_aa: CASSRPGDTEAFF
d_call: TRBD2; clone_size: .; j_call: TRBJ2-1; v_call: TRBV5-1; cdr3_nt: TGCGCCAGCAACTTGGCCCTTTTTGATCGGAGGCGGGAGGGGAATGAGCAGTTCTTC; cdr3_aa: CASNLALFDRRREGNEQFF
d_call: .; clone_size: .; j_call: TRBJ1-2; v_call: TRBV6-6; cdr3_nt: TGTGCCAGCAGCCACGGCTGGGACAACTCTAACTATGGCTACACCTTC; cdr3_aa: CASSHGWDNSNYGYTF
d_call: .; clone_size: .; j_call: TRBJ1-2; v_call: TRBV6-5; cdr3_nt: TGTGCCAGCAGTTACGAGGCAGGGCCTTTCTATGGCTACACCTTC; cdr3_aa: CASSYEAGPFYGYTF
d_call: .; clone_size: .; j_call: TRBJ1-6; v_call: TRBV30; cdr3_nt: TGTGCCTGGAGTAGGGGTAATTCACCCCTCCACTTT; cdr3_aa: CAWSRGNSPLHF
d_call: TRBD1; clone_size: .; j_call: TRBJ2-3; v_call: TRBV6-4; cdr3_nt: TGTGCCAGCAGTGACGTACGGGACAGCAGAACAGATACGCAGTATTTT; cdr3_aa: CASSDVRDSRTDTQYF
d_call: TRBD1; clone_size: .; j_call: TRBJ2-1; v_call: TRBV28; cdr3_nt: TGTGCCAGCAGCTCTGACAGGGTTGAGCAGTTCTTC; cdr3_aa: CASSSDRVEQFF
d_call: .; clone_size: .; j_call: TRBJ2-3; v_call: TRBV7-3; cdr3_nt: TGTGCCAGCAGCAGCGGGCCCACAGATACGCAGTATTTT; cdr3_aa: CASSSGPTDTQYF
d_call: .; clone_size: once; j_call: TRBJ2-3; v_call: TRBV19; cdr3_nt: TGTGCCAGTAGTATCGATCGGGATGCCACAGATACGCAGTATTTT; cdr3_aa: CASSIDRDATDTQYF
d_call: TRBD2; clone_size: .; j_call: TRBJ2-1; v_call: TRBV5-6; cdr3_nt: TGTGCCAGCAGCCCCCCATTAGCGGGAGGGCCGACAAATGAGCAGTTCTTC; cdr3_aa: CASSPPLAGGPTNEQFF
d_call: TRBD2; clone_size: .; j_call: TRBJ2-5; v_call: TRBV7-2; cdr3_nt: TGTGCCAGCAGCTCTACTAGCGTAGAGACCCAGTACTTC; cdr3_aa: CASSSTSVETQYF
d_call: TRBD1; clone_size: .; j_call: TRBJ2-7; v_call: TRBV4-1; cdr3_nt: TGCGCCAGCAGCTCGGGACAGGGGTACGAGCAGTACTTC; cdr3_aa: CASSSGQGYEQYF
d_call: .; clone_size: .; j_call: TRBJ2-1; v_call: TRBV6-6; cdr3_nt: TGTGCCAGCAGTTACTCGAAACACTACAATGAGCAGTTCTTC; cdr3_aa: CASSYSKHYNEQFF
d_call: .; clone_size: .; j_call: TRBJ1-4; v_call: TRBV19; cdr3_nt: TGTGCCACCAGTCAGGGAGGCGAAAAACTGTTTTTT; cdr3_aa: CATSQGGEKLFF
d_call: .; clone_size: .; j_call: TRBJ2-7; v_call: TRBV10-3; cdr3_nt: TGTGCCATCAAGAGGAAGGGGACCTACGAGCAGTACTTC; cdr3_aa: CAIKRKGTYEQYF
d_call: .; clone_size: .; j_call: TRBJ1-1; v_call: TRBV23-1; cdr3_nt: TGCGCCAGCACATCAGGGGAAGCTTTCTTT; cdr3_aa: CASTSGEAFF
d_call: TRBD1; clone_size: .; j_call: TRBJ1-6; v_call: TRBV25-1; cdr3_nt: TGTGCCAGCAGTGATCAAACGACAGGGGAGGGTTCACCCCTCCACTTT; cdr3_aa: CASSDQTTGEGSPLHF